One and the same sample provided the 22 T cell receptor beta chains below, sequenced in a study of response to subunit inactivated influenza vaccine. TCRdb analysed the RT-PCR reads with MiXCR anew, one entry per CDR3 protein. Of fewer than 750,000 distinct CDR3 sequences in the sample, roughly 15% were seen once. Sequencing was performed on PBMCs from blood, taken approximately 13 days after vaccination. These receptor sequences come from a man aged 45-65 years who received an inactivated influenza vaccine.

The V and J genes are TRBV28 and TRBJ2-1; 7 bases align to TRBD1. This CDR3 is built from 18 residues. V gave up 3 bases and J gave up 4 bases; unmatched junction bases: 15. The germline CDR1 and CDR2 sequences are MDHEN and SYDVKM. CDR3 loop: CASSLLGTVFEVYNEQFF. CDR3 nucleotide sequence: TGTGCCAGCAGTTTGCTGGGGACAGTTTTTGAGGTTTACAATGAGCAGTTCTTC.

In its sample, this clonotype was seen a few times. The chain employs TRBV27 and TRBJ2-7, with 8 positions matching TRBD1. Germline V gene data show CDR1 as MNHEY and CDR2 as SMNVEV (reference sequence). V trimming: 5 bases; J trimming: 2 bases; junction bases outside the gene matches: 5. The CDR3 is made up of 14 amino acids. DNA for the CDR3: TGTGCCAGCAGTCCCTGGACAGGGCCCTACGAGCAGTACTTC. Amino acid sequence: CASSPWTGPYEQYF.

This clonotype was detected a few times. This chain connects TRBV7-8 to TRBJ2-1; TRBD2 is a possible D gene (6 bases). V was pared by 0 bases and J by 4 bases, with 16 bases between. CDR3 size: 17 residues. The germline V gene encodes CDR1 SGHVS and CDR2 FQNEAQ. The CDR3 nucleotides are TGTGCCAGCAGCTTAGCGCCGACTAGTTTATCGTACAATGAGCAGTTCTTC. This sequence encodes CASSLAPTSLSYNEQFF.

The J gene is TRBJ1-1, the V gene TRBV11-2; TRBD1 matches 8 bases. This CDR3 has 17 residues. Germline V gives CDR1 SGHAT, CDR2 FQNNGV. V lost 6 bases and J lost 0; bases outside the gene matches: 12. The CDR3 sequence: CASRSQTRGPMNTEAFF. The CDR3 nucleotides read TGTGCCAGCAGATCCCAGACCAGGGGGCCTATGAACACTGAAGCTTTCTTT.

A word on this clonotype: The junction departs from the called germline gene at one end, perhaps through a read error. V usage is TRBV5-1 and J usage is TRBJ2-3, with TRBD1 identical over 9 bases. The CDR3 covers 15 residues. Germline CDR1 reads SGHRS; CDR2 reads YFSETQ. This CDR3 is CAISLGQGRRDTQYF. The CDR3 nucleotides are TGCGCCATCAGCCTCGGACAGGGGCGTAGAGATACGCAGTATTTT. Supplemented by reference TRBV5-1 and TRBJ2-3, the full variable domain reads KAGVTQTPRYLIKTRGQQVTLSCSPISGHRSVSWYQQTPGQGLQFLFEYFSETQRNKGNFPGRFSGRQFSNSRSEMNVSTLELGDSALYLCAISLGQGRRDTQYFGPGTRLTVL.

A few counts support this clonotype. This sequence joins TRBV6-5 and TRBJ2-5, with 7 bases that match TRBD1. V lost 5 bases, J lost 3 bases, and 6 bases stayed unmatched. CDR3 length: 14 amino acids. The germline V gene encodes CDR1 MNHEY and CDR2 SVGAGI. CDR3: CASSPRQGKETQYF. The CDR3 nucleotides read TGTGCCAGCAGTCCTCGACAGGGTAAAGAGACCCAGTACTTC.

This clonotype was found many times. The CDR3 nucleotides read TGTGCCAGTAGTACGGGACAGACTAAGCAGTTCTTC. Its protein is CASSTGQTKQFF. The J gene is TRBJ2-1, the V gene TRBV19; 7 bases are shared with TRBD1. The ends lost 4 bases at V and 11 bases at J; junction bases unmatched: 5. Per germline, CDR1 LNHDA and CDR2 SQIVND (reference sequence). The CDR3 is 12 residues long.

In this sample, this clonotype turned up many times. V is TRBV10-3 and J is TRBJ1-1; D gene unclear. V dropped 6 bases and J dropped 0 bases, with 5 bases sitting between them. The CDR3 has 12 residues. Germline V gives CDR1 ENHRY, CDR2 SYGVKD. CDR3 sequence (DNA): TGTGCCATCAGAGGGATGAACACTGAAGCTTTCTTT. It specifies CAIRGMNTEAFF.

Many counts were recorded for this clonotype. Here the CDR3 reads CSVESGRFEQYF. The CDR3 region has the DNA TGCAGCGTTGAGAGCGGCAGGTTCGAGCAGTACTTC. The V call is TRBV29-1, the J call TRBJ2-7; a weak D match, TRBD2 (5 bases). Looked up from germline, CDR1 is SQVTM and CDR2 is ANQGSEA. The CDR3 is 12 residues long. The V and J ends lost 3 bases and 6 bases respectively, with 12 bases between them.

About this clonotype: The junction shows a germline mismatch at one end, possibly a read error. This chain joins TRBV4-2 and TRBJ2-1; the D gene is possibly TRBD2 (7 bases). Germline V lookup: CDR1 LGHNA, CDR2 YNFKEQ. The CDR3 is 17 residues long. For the CDR3, the DNA is TGTGCCAGCAGCCAAGATTGGGGAGGGGACACTTACAATGAGCAGCTCTTC. Translation: CASSQDWGGDTYNEQLF.

This chain connects TRBV11-1 to TRBJ2-6, with 11 nucleotides matching TRBD1. V dropped 6 bases and J dropped 0; count of bases not matched to a gene: 7. The germline V gene encodes CDR1 SGHAT and CDR2 FQDESV (reference sequence). The CDR3 is 18 residues long. The CDR3: CASRHLDRGRSGANVLTF. In DNA form, the CDR3 reads TGTGCCAGCAGACACCTGGACAGGGGGCGCTCTGGGGCCAACGTCCTGACTTTC.

This chain uses TRBV27 with TRBJ2-7; 10 bases align to TRBD1. Germline loops: CDR1 MNHEY, CDR2 SMNVEV (reference sequence). CDR3 size: 15 residues. The ends lost 6 bases at V and 3 bases at J; junction bases unmatched: 8. CDR3 nucleotide sequence: TGTGCCAGCAGGAATTCGGGACAGGGGCACTACGAGCAGTACTTC. This sequence encodes CASRNSGQGHYEQYF.

This chain joins TRBV7-2 and TRBJ1-5, with D maybe TRBD1 (5 bases). With 0 bases removed from V and 5 bases from J, the gap between germline ends came to 11 bases. The CDR3 covers 15 residues. The germline V gene encodes CDR1 SGHTA and CDR2 FQGNSA. The CDR3 sequence is CASSLAQGRDQPQHF. In nucleotides, the CDR3 is TGTGCCAGCAGCTTAGCGCAGGGAAGAGATCAGCCCCAGCATTTT.

Only a few counts were recorded for this clonotype. J is TRBJ2-6 and V is TRBV4-3; D is perhaps TRBD1 (5 bases). The length of the CDR3 is 16 residues. Germline loops: CDR1 LGHNA, CDR2 YSLEER. The V gene lost 1 base and the J gene lost 0 bases, with 7 bases spanning the gap. The CDR3 spells CASSQGTNSGANVLTF. The DNA for the CDR3 is TGCGCCAGCAGCCAAGGGACAAACTCTGGGGCCAACGTCCTGACTTTC.

This clonotype was detected a few times. This sequence joins TRBV5-1 and TRBJ2-3; 7 nucleotides match TRBD2. CDR1 is SGHRS, CDR2 YFSETQ, per germline. This CDR3 has 14 amino acids. With V trimmed by 4 bases and J by 6 bases, 8 bases remained unmatched. As DNA, the CDR3 is TGCGCCAGCAGCATGGGACTAAATCCCGATACGCAGTATTTT. This gives the protein CASSMGLNPDTQYF.

This chain uses TRBV12-3 or TRBV12-4 with TRBJ2-2; 8 positions agree with TRBD1. The CDR3 totals 16 residues. With V trimmed by 7 bases and J by 8 bases, 15 bases remained unmatched. The CDR3 DNA reads as TGTGCCAGCACCCAGGAGACAGGGGATTTGAGAGGGGAGCTGTTTTTT. Translated, it gives CASTQETGDLRGELFF.

This rearrangement joins TRBV5-6 to TRBJ2-1; TRBD2 is a possible D gene (5 bases). V was pared by 0 bases and J by 0 bases, with 10 bases between. Per germline, CDR1 SGHDT and CDR2 YYEEEE. There are 16 residues in the CDR3. CDR3 in DNA: TGTGCCAGCAGCTTGGAACTAGGCCTCTCCTACAATGAGCAGTTCTTC. Translated, it gives CASSLELGLSYNEQFF.

The rearrangement joins TRBV20-1 to TRBJ2-5, with 11 bases fitting TRBD2. The CDR3 has 14 residues. Per germline, CDR1 DFQATT and CDR2 SNEGSKA (reference sequence). V shed 5 bases and J 7 bases; nucleotides not matched to a gene: 9. CDR3 in amino acids: CSAWTSGPSGTQYF. CDR3 nucleotides: TGCAGTGCTTGGACTAGCGGGCCGTCGGGGACCCAGTACTTC.

This clonotype was detected many times. V gene TRBV25-1 combines with J gene TRBJ2-7, with TRBD1 as a possible D gene (6 bases). The CDR3 spans 11 residues. The ends were cut back, 4 bases at V and 7 bases at J, with 8 bases in the middle. Per the germline V gene, CDR1 is MGHDK and CDR2 is SYGVNS. The CDR3 loop reads CASSGGREQYF. In DNA form, the CDR3 reads TGTGCCAGCAGTGGGGGGCGGGAGCAGTACTTC.

The rearrangement links TRBV20-1 to TRBJ2-1, with 8 bases lining up with TRBD2. CDR1 DFQATT and CDR2 SNEGSKA come from the germline V gene (reference sequence). J lost 7 bases, V lost 4 bases, and 15 bases had no gene match. The CDR3 has 16 residues. The CDR3 coding sequence is TGCAGTGCTATTATCCCGGGACTAGTACCCTCAAATGAGCAGTTCTTC. Translating it yields CSAIIPGLVPSNEQFF.

The chain uses TRBV28 and TRBJ2-7, with no clear D. The V gene's germline CDR1 is MDHEN and CDR2 SYDVKM. The CDR3 has 15 amino acids. V was trimmed by 2 bases and J by 3 bases, leaving 14 bases between them. The CDR3 DNA reads as TGTGCCAGCAGTTTAGGGATGAACCGGAACTACGAGCAGTACTTC. Its protein product is CASSLGMNRNYEQYF.

This clonotype was counted ten times or more. V and J are TRBV20-1 and TRBJ2-2, with unresolved D. The germline V gene encodes CDR1 DFQATT and CDR2 SNEGSKA (reference sequence). Trimming took 1 base from V and 3 from J, leaving 3 bases between them. The CDR3 is 12 residues long. As DNA, the CDR3 is TGCAGTGCTAGAGGCGACACCGGGGAGCTGTTTTTT. Translating gives CSARGDTGELFF.